Following are 19 T cell receptor beta chains from one sample sequenced in a study of CD8 T cells in Susac syndrome. After extraction with the RNeasy kit, about 0.45 to 1 ug of the RNA was reverse transcribed using random hexamers. TCRdb called the immunoSEQ multiplex PCR reads again in MiXCR, with one record for every CDR3 protein. The sample has 330,000 or so distinct CDR3 sequences, about 88% seen once. Source material: CD8+ T cells from PBMCs. The receptors were sampled from a human donor with multiple sclerosis.

The chain couples TRBV2 to TRBJ2-1, with D perhaps assigned TRBD1 or TRBD2 (6 bases each). Trimming shortened V by 8 bases and J by 5 bases, and 10 bases separated the two germline ends. This CDR3 is 12 amino acids long. Germline V lookup: CDR1 SNHLY, CDR2 FYNNEI. The CDR3 DNA reads as TGTGCCAGCTTAAGGGGGGACAATGAGCAGTTCTTC. Residues: CASLRGDNEQFF.

The rearrangement links TRBV20-1 to TRBJ2-3; TRBD2 aligns across 9 bases. In germline, CDR1 is DFQATT, CDR2 SNEGSKA (reference sequence). The CDR3 loop spans 15 amino acids. Trimming took 4 bases from V and 0 from J; bases not matched to a gene: 5. The CDR3 region is CSAIAGEESTDTQYF. As DNA, the CDR3 is TGCAGTGCTATAGCGGGAGAAGAGAGCACAGATACGCAGTATTTT.

This chain joins TRBV5-1 and TRBJ2-3; 7 bases agree with TRBD2. V was pared by 6 bases and J by 1 base, with 14 bases of the junction left unmatched. The germline gives CDR1 SGHRS, CDR2 YFSETQ. The length of the CDR3 is 17 residues. The CDR3 is CASTPRWAGVGTDTQYF. Here the CDR3 DNA reads TGCGCCAGCACCCCGCGGTGGGCGGGGGTTGGCACAGATACGCAGTATTTT.

This chain joins TRBV20-1 and TRBJ1-5; D is perhaps TRBD1 (5 bases). Germline values: CDR1 DFQATT, CDR2 SNEGSKA (reference sequence). This CDR3 spans 16 amino acids. V lost 2 bases to trimming and J lost 1 base, with 15 bases between them. In nucleotides, the CDR3 is TGCAGTGCTAGACTTCAACATCGGGGGAGCAATCAGCCCCAGCATTTT. The encoded protein is CSARLQHRGSNQPQHF.

This clonotype was recorded only once. The genes are TRBV20-1 and TRBJ2-3; 7 positions match TRBD2. From germline, CDR1 is DFQATT and CDR2 SNEGSKA (reference sequence). Trimming took 6 bases from V and 5 from J; bases not matched to a gene: 14. The CDR3 has 15 amino acids. As DNA, the CDR3 is TGCAGTGCCCGCGACGGGGGAGGGGCACAAGATACGCAGTATTTT. Protein: CSARDGGGAQDTQYF.

The chain employs TRBV7-2 and TRBJ2-1, with D hard to call. Germline V gene lookup returns CDR1 SGHTA and CDR2 FQGNSA. Trimming took 6 bases from V and 6 from J, leaving 9 bases between them. This CDR3 has 12 amino acids. The CDR3 sequence: CASRNPPNEQFF. CDR3 bases: TGTGCCAGCAGGAACCCCCCCAATGAGCAGTTCTTC.

The chain joins TRBV20-1 to TRBJ1-1, with 7 nucleotides matching TRBD1. This CDR3 is built from 14 residues. Trimming removed 5 bases from V and 0 bases from J; junction bases left unmatched: 6. The germline gives CDR1 DFQATT, CDR2 SNEGSKA (reference sequence). CDR3 DNA: TGCAGTGCTGACCCGGACAGGCTGAACACTGAAGCTTTCTTT. Protein product: CSADPDRLNTEAFF.

This clonotype was seen a few times. The rearrangement uses TRBV6-6 and TRBJ1-4, with unresolved D. The CDR3 contains 12 residues. Germline CDR1 reads MNHNY; CDR2 reads SVGAGI (reference sequence). V gave up 0 bases and J gave up 5 bases, with 1 base separating them. The CDR3 bases are TGTGCCAGCAGTTACTCGAATGAAAAACTGTTTTTT. Protein product: CASSYSNEKLFF.

The genes are TRBV25-1 and TRBJ2-5, with D uncertain. CDR1 is MGHDK and CDR2 is SYGVNS in the germline V gene. V was trimmed by 5 bases and J by 5 bases, leaving 9 bases between them. The CDR3 contains 12 residues. CDR3 amino acids: CASSSRMETQYF. In DNA, the CDR3 is TGTGCCAGCAGTTCCAGGATGGAGACCCAGTACTTC.

The chain couples TRBV6-2 or TRBV6-3 to TRBJ2-2; the D call may be TRBD1 or TRBD2 (5 bases each). CDR1 is MNHEY, CDR2 SVGEGT, per germline. The CDR3 has 15 amino acids. V was clipped by 2 bases and J by 6 bases, with 13 bases between them. This chain's CDR3 is CASSYPGTIPGELFF. The CDR3 bases are TGTGCCAGCAGTTACCCCGGGACCATTCCCGGGGAGCTGTTTTTT.

The gene calls are TRBV6-1 and TRBJ2-3; TRBD2 matches at 13 bases. Losses at the gene ends were 6 bases for V and 2 bases for J; bases not matched to a gene: 8. This CDR3 contains 17 residues. Looked up from germline, CDR1 is MNHNS and CDR2 is SASEGT. The CDR3 DNA follows: TGTGCCAGCAGCTCCGGGACTAGCGGGACGGCCACAGATACGCAGTATTTT. Translation gives CASSSGTSGTATDTQYF.

The rearrangement links TRBV27 to TRBJ2-7, with 7 bases fitting TRBD2. This CDR3 has 15 residues. The V segment lost 4 bases and the J segment 3 bases; nucleotides outside the gene matches: 9. The V gene's germline CDR1 is MNHEY and CDR2 SMNVEV (reference sequence). CDR3 DNA: TGTGCCAGCAGTTCACTAGCCGGGGAGGGCTACGAGCAGTACTTC. It is translated as CASSSLAGEGYEQYF.

This clonotype has only one observation. The gene calls are TRBV10-3 and TRBJ2-3; D remains unclear. Germline loops: CDR1 ENHRY, CDR2 SYGVKD. Trimming pared 0 bases from V and 3 bases from J, leaving 10 bases between. The CDR3 totals 15 residues. CDR3 sequence (DNA): TGTGCCATCAGTGAGTCGAGTCAGGCAACAGATACGCAGTATTTT. It is translated as CAISESSQATDTQYF.

This chain connects TRBV12-3 or TRBV12-4 to TRBJ2-1; 8 nucleotides line up with TRBD2. This CDR3 region has 16 residues. J was trimmed by 6 bases and V by 2 bases; bases with no gene match: 9. DNA for the CDR3: TGTGCCAGCAGTTTATGGGCGGGAGGTTCGATCAATGAGCAGTTCTTC. It encodes CASSLWAGGSINEQFF.

The V gene is TRBV9, the J gene TRBJ2-4; D may match TRBD1 or TRBD2 (5 bases each). This CDR3 has 13 amino acids. Trimming cost V 3 bases and J 9 bases, with 13 bases left between them. In germline, CDR1 is SGDLS, CDR2 YYNGEE. CDR3 nucleotides: TGTGCCAGCAGCGCCTTGGGGACCGGCATTCAGTACTTC. Translating it yields CASSALGTGIQYF.

This rearrangement joins TRBV7-9 to TRBJ2-4, with D perhaps matching TRBD1 (5 bases). This CDR3 is built from 15 residues. V dropped 5 bases and J dropped 5 bases, with 16 bases sitting between them. Germline values: CDR1 SEHNR, CDR2 FQNEAQ (reference sequence). CDR3 sequence: CASSPTSGMENIQYF. In nucleotides, the CDR3 is TGTGCCAGCAGCCCCACCTCAGGGATGGAAAACATTCAGTACTTC.

J is TRBJ2-1 and V is TRBV30; 7 bases match TRBD1. Germline lookup yields CDR1 GTSNPN and CDR2 SVGIG (reference sequence). This CDR3 has 17 residues. The ends lost 0 bases at V and 7 bases at J; junction bases unmatched: 15. CDR3 in amino acids: CAWSVRSVGGGGNEQFF. Written as DNA, the CDR3 is TGTGCCTGGAGTGTACGATCTGTAGGGGGCGGAGGTAATGAGCAGTTCTTC.

The CDR3: CASSAARLAAVYEQYF. DNA of the CDR3: TGTGCCAGTAGTGCGGCGAGACTAGCGGCGGTGTACGAGCAGTACTTC. The chain has TRBV19 and TRBJ2-7; 9 bases are shared with TRBD2. In germline, CDR1 is LNHDA, CDR2 SQIVND (reference sequence). The CDR3 runs 16 residues. J was trimmed by 4 bases and V by 5 bases; bases with no gene match: 12. The full variable domain, with the rest looked up from reference TRBV19 and TRBJ2-7, is DGGITQSPKYLFRKEGQNVTLSCEQNLNHDAMYWYRQDPGQGLRLIYYSQIVNDFQKGDIAEGYSVSREKKESFPLTVTSAQKNPTAFYLCASSAARLAAVYEQYFGPGTRLTVT.

CDR3 region: CASSTQGNEQYF. The CDR3 DNA reads TGTGCCAGCAGCACACAGGGGAACGAGCAGTACTTC. J is TRBJ2-7 and V is TRBV6-5, with TRBD1 matching 7 bases. Losses at the gene ends were 6 bases for V and 5 bases for J; bases not matched to a gene: 4. This CDR3 region has 12 residues. Germline CDR1 and CDR2: MNHEY and SVGAGI.